This TCR beta chain was identified during a study of blood T cell repertoires in COVID-19. The overall study: The United States, Italy and Spain were the sources of the acute and convalescent COVID-19 samples.

CDR3 length: 15 amino acids. Trimming cost V 5 bases and J 3 bases, with 15 bases left between them. The germline V gene encodes CDR1 SGDLS and CDR2 YYNGEE. In the authors' methods: Estimation of nucleated cell counts was performed using reference gene primer amplification. TCRdb's copy holds only in-frame clones and misses some; the assay was immunoSEQ multiplex PCR. That table supplies the V and J calls and clone size; D and trimming were determined from the DNA. Of around 85,000 clones listed, about 82% are singletons. The origin of this receptor is a man in his forties or fifties with active COVID-19. Sequencing input: peripheral blood. J is TRBJ1-3 and V is TRBV9; D gene ambiguous. CDR3 region: CASSKEGFFGNTIYF. The CDR3 DNA reads as TGTGCCAGCAGTAAGGAGGGCTTCTTTGGAAACACCATATATTTT.